A selection of T cell receptor beta chains follows, all from one sample in a study of T cells in Graves' hyperthyroidism and ophthalmopathy. TCRdb reprocessed the multiplex PCR reads with MiXCR, giving one entry per CDR3 protein. The table includes more than 550,000 distinct CDR3 sequences, roughly 20% detected once. Sequencing used blood. The receptors come from a woman in her forties or fifties with Graves' hyperthyroidism that later progressed to Graves' ophthalmopathy. Each CDR3 is given with its conserved first and last residue. Each record gives: J gene, V gene, D gene, clone size, CDR3 protein, CDR3 DNA. A D gene is named only where the DNA matches it firmly. Expanded clones are given a class, and other clones once, few, many or no size at all.

J gene: TRBJ2-1; V gene: TRBV7-9; D gene: NA; clone size: many; CDR3 protein: CASSFSEAYSSYNEQFF; CDR3 DNA: TGTGCCAGCAGCTTTTCAGAGGCTTACAGCTCCTACAATGAGCAGTTCTTC
J gene: TRBJ1-1; V gene: TRBV29-1; D gene: NA; clone size: NA; CDR3 protein: CSVEWSNTPTGAFF; CDR3 DNA: TGCAGCGTTGAATGGTCTAACACCCCGACGGGGGCTTTCTTT
J gene: TRBJ1-4; V gene: TRBV6-5; D gene: NA; clone size: few; CDR3 protein: CASSYSTVSQLFF; CDR3 DNA: TGTGCCAGCAGTTACTCGACGGTCTCCCAACTGTTTTTT
J gene: TRBJ2-1; V gene: TRBV6-5; D gene: NA; clone size: many; CDR3 protein: CASSSGQNENNEQFF; CDR3 DNA: TGTGCCAGCAGCTCCGGACAAAACGAAAACAATGAGCAGTTCTTC
J gene: TRBJ1-1; V gene: TRBV6-1; D gene: NA; clone size: NA; CDR3 protein: CASTQGLAMNTEAFF; CDR3 DNA: TGTGCCAGCACTCAGGGGTTGGCAATGAACACTGAAGCTTTCTTT
J gene: TRBJ1-6; V gene: TRBV20-1; D gene: TRBD1; clone size: NA; CDR3 protein: CSARDRNSYNSPLHF; CDR3 DNA: TGCAGTGCTCGGGACAGGAACTCCTATAATTCACCCCTCCACTTT
J gene: TRBJ1-2; V gene: TRBV19; D gene: TRBD1; clone size: NA; CDR3 protein: CASMSRDRGIHGSKNYGYTF; CDR3 DNA: TGTGCCAGTATGAGCCGGGACAGGGGTATCCATGGGTCGAAGAACTATGGCTACACCTTC
J gene: TRBJ1-2; V gene: TRBV10-3; D gene: NA; clone size: many; CDR3 protein: CAISVRGERNYGYTF; CDR3 DNA: TGTGCCATCAGTGTTAGGGGGGAAAGGAACTATGGCTACACCTTC
J gene: TRBJ1-5; V gene: TRBV27; D gene: NA; clone size: NA; CDR3 protein: CASSLFQGGGGQPQHF; CDR3 DNA: TGTGCCAGCAGTTTATTCCAGGGCGGGGGCGGTCAGCCCCAGCATTTT
J gene: TRBJ2-1; V gene: TRBV6-1; D gene: TRBD2; clone size: NA; CDR3 protein: CASSSSGTSFDEQFF; CDR3 DNA: TGTGCCAGCAGTTCCTCCGGGACTAGCTTCGATGAGCAGTTCTTC
J gene: TRBJ1-6; V gene: TRBV12-3/TRBV12-4; D gene: NA; clone size: few; CDR3 protein: CASNLRGLNSPLHF; CDR3 DNA: TGTGCCAGCAATCTGAGGGGACTAAATTCACCCCTCCACTTT
J gene: TRBJ1-2; V gene: TRBV19; D gene: NA; clone size: few; CDR3 protein: CASSPSDGGNYGYTF; CDR3 DNA: TGTGCCAGTAGTCCCTCGGACGGTGGCAACTATGGCTACACCTTC
J gene: TRBJ2-7; V gene: TRBV9; D gene: TRBD1; clone size: NA; CDR3 protein: CASSPGTDYERYF; CDR3 DNA: TGTGCCAGCAGCCCTGGGACAGATTACGAGCGGTACTTC
J gene: TRBJ2-2; V gene: TRBV20-1; D gene: TRBD2; clone size: NA; CDR3 protein: CSALNSGGAPGELFF; CDR3 DNA: TGCAGTGCTCTAAATAGCGGGGGGGCCCCCGGGGAGCTGTTTTTT
J gene: TRBJ1-1; V gene: TRBV5-1; D gene: NA; clone size: NA; CDR3 protein: CASSLDGGSGTEAFF; CDR3 DNA: TGCGCCAGCAGCTTGGATGGGGGCTCGGGCACTGAAGCTTTCTTT
J gene: TRBJ1-2; V gene: TRBV10-3; D gene: TRBD1; clone size: many; CDR3 protein: CAISEATGVSGYTF; CDR3 DNA: TGTGCCATCAGTGAGGCTACAGGGGTTTCTGGCTACACCTTC
J gene: TRBJ2-3; V gene: TRBV5-1; D gene: NA; clone size: few; CDR3 protein: CASSLNPGTDTQYF; CDR3 DNA: TGCGCCAGCAGCTTGAATCCCGGCACAGATACGCAGTATTTT
J gene: TRBJ2-2; V gene: TRBV5-1; D gene: NA; clone size: many; CDR3 protein: CASSLLGKNTGELFF; CDR3 DNA: TGCGCCAGCAGCTTGTTGGGCAAGAACACCGGGGAGCTGTTTTTT
J gene: TRBJ1-5; V gene: TRBV2; D gene: NA; clone size: many; CDR3 protein: CASSDLRELGDQPQHF; CDR3 DNA: TGTGCCAGCAGTGATCTTCGGGAATTAGGGGATCAGCCCCAGCATTTT
J gene: TRBJ1-5; V gene: TRBV12-5; D gene: NA; clone size: NA; CDR3 protein: CASGLNVEQALQPQHF; CDR3 DNA: TGTGCTAGTGGTTTGAACGTGGAACAGGCCTTACAGCCCCAGCATTTT
J gene: TRBJ1-5; V gene: TRBV12-5; D gene: NA; clone size: few; CDR3 protein: CASGLAGVQPQHF; CDR3 DNA: TGTGCTAGTGGTTTGGCAGGCGTGCAGCCCCAGCATTTT
J gene: TRBJ2-7; V gene: TRBV19; D gene: NA; clone size: NA; CDR3 protein: CASSIVITTNWRLTYEQYF; CDR3 DNA: TGTGCCAGTAGTATAGTGATAACTACGAATTGGCGGCTAACCTACGAGCAGTACTTC